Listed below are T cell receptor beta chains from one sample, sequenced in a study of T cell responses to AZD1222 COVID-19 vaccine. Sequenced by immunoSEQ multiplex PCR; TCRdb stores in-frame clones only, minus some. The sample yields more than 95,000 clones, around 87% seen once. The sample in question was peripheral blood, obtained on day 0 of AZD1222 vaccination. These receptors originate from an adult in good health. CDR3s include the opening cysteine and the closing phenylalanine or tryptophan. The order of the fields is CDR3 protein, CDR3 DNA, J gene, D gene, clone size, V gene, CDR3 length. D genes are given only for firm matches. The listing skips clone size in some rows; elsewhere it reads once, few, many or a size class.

cdr3_aa: CASRGTGGSGYTF
cdr3_nt: TGTGCCAGCAGGGGGACAGGGGGCTCTGGCTACACCTTC
j_call: TRBJ1-2
d_call: TRBD1
clone_size: .
v_call: TRBV6-5
cdr3_length: 13

cdr3_aa: CASSEIGDTQYF
cdr3_nt: TGCGCCAGCAGTGAGATTGGAGATACGCAGTATTTT
j_call: TRBJ2-3
d_call: .
clone_size: .
v_call: TRBV10-1
cdr3_length: 12

cdr3_aa: CASTHIQGVGNQPQHF
cdr3_nt: TGTGCCAGTACCCATATTCAGGGTGTGGGCAATCAGCCCCAGCATTTT
j_call: TRBJ1-5
d_call: .
clone_size: .
v_call: TRBV19
cdr3_length: 16

cdr3_aa: CASSDTGSSYNEQFF
cdr3_nt: TGTGCCAGCAGCGATACGGGGTCCTCCTACAATGAGCAGTTCTTC
j_call: TRBJ2-1
d_call: .
clone_size: few
v_call: TRBV7-3
cdr3_length: 15

cdr3_aa: CASTRFAGGHTGELFF
cdr3_nt: TGTGCCAGCACCCGGTTTGCGGGGGGGCACACCGGGGAGCTGTTTTTT
j_call: TRBJ2-2
d_call: TRBD2
clone_size: .
v_call: TRBV5-6
cdr3_length: 16

cdr3_aa: CASSPHPGLALQETQYF
cdr3_nt: TGTGCCAGCAGCCCACATCCGGGACTAGCTCTACAAGAGACCCAGTACTTC
j_call: TRBJ2-5
d_call: TRBD2
clone_size: few
v_call: TRBV14
cdr3_length: 17

cdr3_aa: CASSLAMGGYTF
cdr3_nt: TGTGCCAGCAGCTTAGCGATGGGAGGCTACACCTTC
j_call: TRBJ1-2
d_call: .
clone_size: .
v_call: TRBV9
cdr3_length: 12

cdr3_aa: CASSLVQGSYNEQFF
cdr3_nt: TGCGCCAGCAGCTTGGTACAGGGCTCCTACAATGAGCAGTTCTTC
j_call: TRBJ2-1
d_call: .
clone_size: .
v_call: TRBV5-1
cdr3_length: 15

cdr3_aa: CASSSQGVNEQFF
cdr3_nt: TGTGCCAGCAGCTCCCAGGGAGTCAATGAGCAGTTCTTC
j_call: TRBJ2-1
d_call: .
clone_size: .
v_call: TRBV7-2
cdr3_length: 13

cdr3_aa: CASRATRGNPETQYF
cdr3_nt: TGTGCCAGCAGAGCAACTAGGGGAAACCCAGAGACCCAGTACTTC
j_call: TRBJ2-5
d_call: .
clone_size: .
v_call: TRBV6-5
cdr3_length: 15

cdr3_aa: CASSYSLSDLRGNEQYF
cdr3_nt: TGTGCCAGCAGTTACTCGCTTAGCGACCTACGAGGTAACGAGCAGTACTTC
j_call: TRBJ2-7
d_call: .
clone_size: .
v_call: TRBV6-2/TRBV6-3
cdr3_length: 17

cdr3_aa: CSVFGGSEAFF
cdr3_nt: TGCAGCGTTTTTGGGGGGTCTGAAGCTTTCTTT
j_call: TRBJ1-1
d_call: .
clone_size: .
v_call: TRBV29-1
cdr3_length: 11

cdr3_aa: CASTLNTEAFF
cdr3_nt: TGTGCCAGCACGTTGAACACTGAAGCTTTCTTT
j_call: TRBJ1-1
d_call: .
clone_size: .
v_call: TRBV6-5
cdr3_length: 11

cdr3_aa: CASSDPGPGETQYF
cdr3_nt: TGTGCCAGCAGCGATCCGGGCCCGGGGGAGACCCAGTACTTC
j_call: TRBJ2-5
d_call: .
clone_size: .
v_call: TRBV9
cdr3_length: 14

cdr3_aa: CASSVAGGNQPQHF
cdr3_nt: TGTGCCAGCAGCGTAGCCGGGGGCAATCAGCCCCAGCATTTT
j_call: TRBJ1-5
d_call: .
clone_size: once
v_call: TRBV9
cdr3_length: 14

cdr3_aa: CAISESRETQYF
cdr3_nt: TGTGCCATCAGTGAGTCCCGAGAGACCCAGTACTTC
j_call: TRBJ2-5
d_call: .
clone_size: .
v_call: TRBV10-3
cdr3_length: 12

cdr3_aa: CASRDNRGSFSGNTIYF
cdr3_nt: TGTGCCAGCAGGGACAACAGGGGGTCGTTCTCTGGAAACACCATATATTTT
j_call: TRBJ1-3
d_call: TRBD1
clone_size: .
v_call: TRBV3-1/TRBV3-2
cdr3_length: 17

cdr3_aa: CAWSVDRLGNSPLHF
cdr3_nt: TGTGCCTGGAGTGTTGACAGGTTGGGCAATTCACCCCTCCACTTT
j_call: TRBJ1-6
d_call: .
clone_size: .
v_call: TRBV30
cdr3_length: 15

cdr3_aa: CASSDGGPHQPQHF
cdr3_nt: TGTGCCAGCAGTGACGGGGGGCCCCATCAGCCCCAGCATTTT
j_call: TRBJ1-5
d_call: .
clone_size: .
v_call: TRBV6-1
cdr3_length: 14

cdr3_aa: CAWSVLVGSEQYF
cdr3_nt: TGTGCCTGGAGTGTACTAGTGGGTTCCGAGCAGTACTTC
j_call: TRBJ2-7
d_call: .
clone_size: .
v_call: TRBV30
cdr3_length: 13

cdr3_aa: CASSLTNTEAFF
cdr3_nt: TGCGCCAGCAGCTTGACGAACACTGAAGCTTTCTTT
j_call: TRBJ1-1
d_call: .
clone_size: .
v_call: TRBV5-1
cdr3_length: 12

cdr3_aa: CASNTGGVRSYNEQFF
cdr3_nt: TGTGCCAGCAACACGGGGGGCGTAAGGTCCTACAATGAGCAGTTCTTC
j_call: TRBJ2-1
d_call: .
clone_size: few
v_call: TRBV7-2
cdr3_length: 16

cdr3_aa: CASSSSAWVEEKLFF
cdr3_nt: TGCGCCAGCAGCTCCTCGGCGTGGGTCGAGGAAAAACTGTTTTTT
j_call: TRBJ1-4
d_call: .
clone_size: .
v_call: TRBV5-1
cdr3_length: 15

cdr3_aa: CASSLGGGPDSNEQFF
cdr3_nt: TGTGCCAGCAGCTTAGGCGGGGGGCCGGACTCCAATGAGCAGTTCTTC
j_call: TRBJ2-1
d_call: TRBD2
clone_size: .
v_call: TRBV7-6
cdr3_length: 16

cdr3_aa: CASSVSGSSSPLHF
cdr3_nt: TGTGCCAGCAGCGTATCAGGGAGTTCTTCACCCCTCCACTTT
j_call: TRBJ1-6
d_call: .
clone_size: .
v_call: TRBV9
cdr3_length: 14

cdr3_aa: CASSSPRGQANTEAFF
cdr3_nt: TGTGCCAGCAGTTCACCCCGCGGACAAGCGAACACTGAAGCTTTCTTT
j_call: TRBJ1-1
d_call: .
clone_size: .
v_call: TRBV28
cdr3_length: 16

cdr3_aa: CASSSVGGLGQPQHF
cdr3_nt: TGTGCCAGCAGTTCAGTGGGAGGGTTGGGACAGCCCCAGCATTTT
j_call: TRBJ1-5
d_call: .
clone_size: .
v_call: TRBV28
cdr3_length: 15

cdr3_aa: CASRNGGTREQFF
cdr3_nt: TGTGCCAGCCGGAACGGGGGCACCCGGGAGCAGTTCTTC
j_call: TRBJ2-1
d_call: .
clone_size: .
v_call: TRBV6-5
cdr3_length: 13

cdr3_aa: CASSGTSAGEQYF
cdr3_nt: TGTGCCAGCAGCGGGACTAGCGCGGGCGAGCAGTACTTC
j_call: TRBJ2-7
d_call: TRBD2
clone_size: .
v_call: TRBV7-2
cdr3_length: 13

cdr3_aa: CASRGRQVYGYTF
cdr3_nt: TGTGCCAGCAGGGGGAGGCAGGTCTATGGCTACACCTTC
j_call: TRBJ1-2
d_call: .
clone_size: .
v_call: TRBV2
cdr3_length: 13

cdr3_aa: CASANRQHDTEAFF
cdr3_nt: TGTGCCAGCGCGAACCGACAGCATGACACTGAAGCTTTCTTT
j_call: TRBJ1-1
d_call: .
clone_size: few
v_call: TRBV6-5
cdr3_length: 14

cdr3_aa: CASSLANSLGAFF
cdr3_nt: TGTGCCAGCAGTTTGGCCAATTCCCTCGGAGCTTTCTTT
j_call: TRBJ1-1
d_call: .
clone_size: .
v_call: TRBV6-5
cdr3_length: 13

cdr3_aa: CASSLNPPTVSSYNEQFF
cdr3_nt: TGTGCCAGCTCACTTAACCCCCCAACCGTGAGCTCCTACAATGAGCAGTTCTTC
j_call: TRBJ2-1
d_call: .
clone_size: .
v_call: TRBV18
cdr3_length: 18

cdr3_aa: CASSSYNEQFF
cdr3_nt: TGTGCCAGCAGCTCCTACAATGAGCAGTTCTTC
j_call: TRBJ2-1
d_call: .
clone_size: .
v_call: TRBV5-6
cdr3_length: 11

cdr3_aa: CASSNGLAGDNEQFF
cdr3_nt: TGTGCCAGCAGCAACGGACTAGCGGGGGACAATGAGCAGTTCTTC
j_call: TRBJ2-1
d_call: TRBD2
clone_size: few
v_call: TRBV7-3
cdr3_length: 15

cdr3_aa: CAITGTANTGELFF
cdr3_nt: TGTGCCATCACCGGGACGGCGAACACCGGGGAGCTGTTTTTT
j_call: TRBJ2-2
d_call: .
clone_size: .
v_call: TRBV10-3
cdr3_length: 14

cdr3_aa: CASSWSSANYGYTF
cdr3_nt: TGTGCCAGCAGCTGGTCTTCCGCTAACTATGGCTACACCTTC
j_call: TRBJ1-2
d_call: .
clone_size: .
v_call: TRBV11-1
cdr3_length: 14

cdr3_aa: CSVEEGLVIDTQYF
cdr3_nt: TGCAGCGTTGAGGAGGGACTAGTCATAGATACGCAGTATTTT
j_call: TRBJ2-3
d_call: TRBD2
clone_size: .
v_call: TRBV29-1
cdr3_length: 14

cdr3_aa: CASSPSLAGGNEQFF
cdr3_nt: TGTGCCAGCAGCCCCTCACTAGCGGGAGGCAATGAGCAGTTCTTC
j_call: TRBJ2-1
d_call: TRBD2
clone_size: .
v_call: TRBV6-2/TRBV6-3
cdr3_length: 15

cdr3_aa: CASSLLATQETQYF
cdr3_nt: TGTGCCAGCAGCTTATTGGCGACACAAGAGACCCAGTACTTC
j_call: TRBJ2-5
d_call: .
clone_size: .
v_call: TRBV7-9
cdr3_length: 14

cdr3_aa: CASSPGTGGNTIYF
cdr3_nt: TGTGCCAGCAGCCCCGGGACAGGTGGAAACACCATATATTTT
j_call: TRBJ1-3
d_call: TRBD1
clone_size: .
v_call: TRBV7-3
cdr3_length: 14

cdr3_aa: CASTRQGGYEQYF
cdr3_nt: TGTGCCAGCACCCGACAGGGGGGCTACGAGCAGTACTTC
j_call: TRBJ2-7
d_call: TRBD1
clone_size: once
v_call: TRBV6-5
cdr3_length: 13

cdr3_aa: CASSFGGGLTDTQYF
cdr3_nt: TGTGCCAGCAGCTTTGGTGGGGGCCTCACAGATACGCAGTATTTT
j_call: TRBJ2-3
d_call: .
clone_size: .
v_call: TRBV7-9
cdr3_length: 15

cdr3_aa: CASSLRTGASSNQPQHF
cdr3_nt: TGTGCCAGTAGTTTAAGGACAGGGGCCTCAAGCAATCAGCCCCAGCATTTT
j_call: TRBJ1-5
d_call: TRBD1
clone_size: .
v_call: TRBV19
cdr3_length: 17

cdr3_aa: CASSPPLFNYGYTF
cdr3_nt: TGTGCCAGCAGCCCCCCCCTGTTTAACTATGGCTACACCTTC
j_call: TRBJ1-2
d_call: .
clone_size: .
v_call: TRBV7-9
cdr3_length: 14

cdr3_aa: CASSVAPSSGNTIYF
cdr3_nt: TGTGCCAGCAGCGTAGCTCCGAGCTCTGGAAACACCATATATTTT
j_call: TRBJ1-3
d_call: .
clone_size: .
v_call: TRBV9
cdr3_length: 15

cdr3_aa: CASSQDEGTETQYF
cdr3_nt: TGTGCCAGCAGCCAAGACGAGGGGACAGAGACCCAGTACTTC
j_call: TRBJ2-5
d_call: .
clone_size: .
v_call: TRBV11-2
cdr3_length: 14

cdr3_aa: CASSLGAGSAYEQYF
cdr3_nt: TGTGCCAGCAGCTTGGGGGCAGGGTCTGCCTACGAGCAGTACTTC
j_call: TRBJ2-7
d_call: .
clone_size: .
v_call: TRBV5-6
cdr3_length: 15

cdr3_aa: CASSLTTATNEKLFF
cdr3_nt: TGCGCCAGCAGCTTGACGACAGCAACTAATGAAAAACTGTTTTTT
j_call: TRBJ1-4
d_call: .
clone_size: .
v_call: TRBV5-1
cdr3_length: 15

cdr3_aa: CASSQYRGSANTGELFF
cdr3_nt: TGTGCCAGCAGCCAATACAGGGGGTCGGCGAACACCGGGGAGCTGTTTTTT
j_call: TRBJ2-2
d_call: TRBD1
clone_size: .
v_call: TRBV14
cdr3_length: 17

cdr3_aa: CSVEEAFF
cdr3_nt: TGCAGTGTCGAAGAAGCTTTCTTT
j_call: TRBJ1-1
d_call: .
clone_size: .
v_call: TRBV20-1
cdr3_length: 8

cdr3_aa: CASSYPWGTYGKLFF
cdr3_nt: TGTGCCAGCAGTTACCCCTGGGGGACATACGGAAAACTGTTTTTT
j_call: TRBJ1-4
d_call: .
clone_size: .
v_call: TRBV6-5
cdr3_length: 15

cdr3_aa: CASRRGGNYGYTF
cdr3_nt: TGTGCCAGCAGACGCGGCGGGAACTATGGCTACACCTTC
j_call: TRBJ1-2
d_call: .
clone_size: .
v_call: TRBV12-3/TRBV12-4
cdr3_length: 13

cdr3_aa: CASSVGGSYEQYF
cdr3_nt: TGTGCCAGCAGCGTCGGGGGCTCCTACGAGCAGTACTTC
j_call: TRBJ2-7
d_call: .
clone_size: few
v_call: TRBV7-8
cdr3_length: 13

cdr3_aa: CASRDMAYGYTF
cdr3_nt: TGTGCCAGCAGGGACATGGCCTATGGCTACACCTTC
j_call: TRBJ1-2
d_call: .
clone_size: .
v_call: TRBV5-4
cdr3_length: 12

cdr3_aa: CAISASGMTYEQYF
cdr3_nt: TGTGCCATCAGTGCTTCAGGGATGACCTACGAGCAGTACTTC
j_call: TRBJ2-7
d_call: .
clone_size: few
v_call: TRBV10-3
cdr3_length: 14

cdr3_aa: CAWTSGPGANVLTF
cdr3_nt: TGTGCCTGGACTTCGGGACCTGGGGCCAACGTCCTGACTTTC
j_call: TRBJ2-6
d_call: .
clone_size: .
v_call: TRBV30
cdr3_length: 14

cdr3_aa: CASSPSGPYNEQFF
cdr3_nt: TGTGCCAGCAGCCCTAGCGGGCCCTACAATGAGCAGTTCTTC
j_call: TRBJ2-1
d_call: TRBD2
clone_size: once
v_call: TRBV9
cdr3_length: 14

cdr3_aa: CASSPPDTYNEQFF
cdr3_nt: TGTGCCAGCAGTCCCCCGGACACCTACAATGAGCAGTTCTTC
j_call: TRBJ2-1
d_call: .
clone_size: .
v_call: TRBV28
cdr3_length: 14

cdr3_aa: CASSLASGQETQYF
cdr3_nt: TGTGCCAGCAGCTTGGCTAGCGGGCAAGAGACCCAGTACTTC
j_call: TRBJ2-5
d_call: TRBD2
clone_size: .
v_call: TRBV5-5
cdr3_length: 14